The clone carrying this TCR beta chain was seen many times. This sample is drawn from a study of regulatory T cells in long-lasting Graves disease. The V gene's germline CDR1 is SGHAT and CDR2 FQNNGV. With 1 base removed from V and 5 bases from J, the gap between germline ends came to 5 bases. CDR3 length equals 12 residues. Both iRepertoire HTBI primers and Arm-PCR of CDR3 regions were used to build the TCR beta libraries. TCRdb called the multiplex PCR reads again in MiXCR, with one record for every CDR3 protein. The profile shows 650,000 to 850,000 distinct CDR3 sequences, around 32% of them singletons. The time point is: persistent/refractory GD, antithyroid drugs over 5 years with positive TRAb. Preparation of the TCR library used RNA extracted from PBMCs.

This specimen was peripheral blood mononuclear cells (PBMCs), taken when the disease was refractory, from a patient treated with antithyroid drugs. The V and J genes are TRBV11-2 and TRBJ2-5; D is unresolved. The receptor comes from a female donor with Graves disease. The CDR3 loop is CASSLVWETQYF. The CDR3 region has the DNA TGTGCCAGCAGCTTAGTCTGGGAGACCCAGTACTTC.